The clone carrying this T cell receptor beta chain is termed medium-sized (0.01 to 0.1%). This sample is drawn from a study of tumor-infiltrating lymphocytes in oesophageal squamous cell carcinoma. TCRdb re-called the PCR reads with MiXCR, one entry per CDR3 protein. There are 15,000 to 25,000 distinct CDR3 sequences in the sample; about 43% occur only once, and 13% lies in the top ten. V lost 1 base and J lost 2, with 12 bases in between. The CDR3 loop spans 15 amino acids. Germline-derived CDR1 and CDR2 are SGHTA and FQGNSA. J is TRBJ2-7 and V is TRBV7-2; D remains ambiguous. The clonotype comes from a male donor with esophageal squamous cell carcinoma. The source material was normal esophageal tissue next to the tumor. CDR3 region: CASSLEWIGAYEQYF. CDR3 in DNA: TGTGCCAGCAGCTTAGAATGGATTGGCGCCTACGAGCAGTACTTC.